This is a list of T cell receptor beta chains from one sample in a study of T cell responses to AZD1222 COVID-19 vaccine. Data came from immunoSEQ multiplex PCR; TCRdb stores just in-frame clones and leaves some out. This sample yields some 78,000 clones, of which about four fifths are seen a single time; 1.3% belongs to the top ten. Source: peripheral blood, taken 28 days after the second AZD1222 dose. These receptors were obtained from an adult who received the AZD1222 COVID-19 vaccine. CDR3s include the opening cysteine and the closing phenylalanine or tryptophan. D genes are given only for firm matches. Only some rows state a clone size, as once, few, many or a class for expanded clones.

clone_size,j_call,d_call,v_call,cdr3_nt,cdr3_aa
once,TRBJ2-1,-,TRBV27,TGTGCCAGCAGTTTTGAACGGACATACAATGAGCAGTTCTTC,CASSFERTYNEQFF
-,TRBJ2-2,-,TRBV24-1,TGTGCCCCCCGTGAGGGGATTTCGAACACCGGGGAGCTGTTTTTT,CAPREGISNTGELFF
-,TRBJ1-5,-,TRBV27,TGTGCCAGCAGTTTATTGGGGAATAGCAATCAGCCCCAGCATTTT,CASSLLGNSNQPQHF
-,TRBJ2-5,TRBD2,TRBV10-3,TGTGCCATCATGGCTAGCGGGAGTCGAGAGACCCAGTACTTC,CAIMASGSRETQYF
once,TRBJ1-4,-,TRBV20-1,TGCAGTGCTAGTCGGGGGGCGGACATGGAAAAACTGTTTTTT,CSASRGADMEKLFF
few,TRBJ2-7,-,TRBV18,TGTGCCAGCTCCGCGTCGGCCCACGAGCAGTACTTC,CASSASAHEQYF
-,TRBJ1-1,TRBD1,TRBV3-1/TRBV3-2,TGTGCCAGCAGCCAATCGGGACAGCACATGAACACTGAAGCTTTCTTT,CASSQSGQHMNTEAFF
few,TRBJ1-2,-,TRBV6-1,TGTGCCAGCAGTGAATATCAGGTATATGGCTACACCTTC,CASSEYQVYGYTF
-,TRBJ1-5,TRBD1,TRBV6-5,TGTGCCAGCAGTTACCAAACAGGGGATAGCAATCAGCCCCAGCATTTT,CASSYQTGDSNQPQHF
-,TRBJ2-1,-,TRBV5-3,TGTGCCAGAAGTCGACAGTGCGATGAGCAGTTCTTC,CARSRQCDEQFF
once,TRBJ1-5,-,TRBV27,TGTGCCAGCAGTCTAATGGGGGGCTCAAATCAGCCCCAGCATTTT,CASSLMGGSNQPQHF
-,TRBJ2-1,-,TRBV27,TGTGCCAGCAGTTTCTTACGTCGGGAGACGGATAATGAGCAGTTCTTC,CASSFLRRETDNEQFF
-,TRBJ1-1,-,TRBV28,TGTGCCAGCAGTTCTACGGGAGGTATAGGGAACACTGAAGCTTTCTTT,CASSSTGGIGNTEAFF
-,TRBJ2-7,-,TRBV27,TGTGCCGTCGGGGTCTACGAGCAGTACTTC,CAVGVYEQYF
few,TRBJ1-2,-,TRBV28,TGTGCCAGCAGTCGTTCCCAACGGGGGGCGAACTATGGCTACACCTTC,CASSRSQRGANYGYTF
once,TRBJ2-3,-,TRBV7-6,TGTGCCAGCAGCTTAGTGTGGGACCAGACTCAGGATACGCAGTATTTT,CASSLVWDQTQDTQYF
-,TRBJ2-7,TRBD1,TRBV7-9,TGTGCCAGCAGCCCAGTGGGACAGGGGGACTACGAGCAGTACTTC,CASSPVGQGDYEQYF
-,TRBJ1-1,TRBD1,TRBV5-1,TGCGCCAGCAGCTTGGGGCAGGGGGCCTCTGAAGCTTTCTTT,CASSLGQGASEAFF
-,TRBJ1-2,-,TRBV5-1,TGCGCCAGCAGCTCCGACCCTGGAGGGTATGGCTACACCTTC,CASSSDPGGYGYTF
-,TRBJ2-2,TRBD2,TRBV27,TGTGCCAGCAGTTTATCGGCTAGCGGGAGGGCAGCCGGGGAGCTGTTTTTT,CASSLSASGRAAGELFF
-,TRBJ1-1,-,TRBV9,TGTGCCAGCAGCGTAGTAAGGCAGGCCACTGAAGCTTTCTTT,CASSVVRQATEAFF
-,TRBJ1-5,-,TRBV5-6,TGTGCCAGCAGCTCATACAATACGGGCAATCAGCCCCAGCATTTT,CASSSYNTGNQPQHF
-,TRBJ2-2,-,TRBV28,TGTGCCAGCAGGCCGAGTCAGGGGAACACCGGGGAGCTGTTTTTT,CASRPSQGNTGELFF
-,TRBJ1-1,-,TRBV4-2,TGTGCCAGCAGCCAATCAGCTTTGAACACTGAAGCTTTCTTT,CASSQSALNTEAFF
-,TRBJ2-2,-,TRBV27,TGTGCCAGCAGCCAGATGAACACCGGGGAGCTGTTTTTT,CASSQMNTGELFF
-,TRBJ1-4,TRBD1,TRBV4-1,TGCGCCAGCAGCCAGGAGGGGGCAGGAGCCGAAAAGCTGTTTTTT,CASSQEGAGAEKLFF
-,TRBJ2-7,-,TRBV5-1,TGCGCCAGCAGCTTTTCAGGGGCGCCGGCCTACGAGCAGTACTTC,CASSFSGAPAYEQYF